One sample yielded the 28 T cell receptor beta chains listed below, sequenced in a study of cytotoxic CD8 clonotypes in ibrutinib-treated CLL (TCRdb year 2021). The label giving this sample's time point can be read as: 20 to 30 months on ibrutinib. Libraries were made using the immunoSEQ multiplex PCR assay. TCRdb limited this immuneACCESS table to in-frame rearrangements with V and J called. A share of clones is missing; checked studies link under half to unresolved V genes, and the rest is unexplained. For this sample the table gives more than 85,000 clones, of which approximately 77% were detected only once. Of the sample, around 24% falls within the top ten clones. The sample in question was PBMCs, obtained after 24 months of ibrutinib treatment. Receptor source: a human donor with chronic lymphocytic leukemia.

This clone was observed a single time. The chain carries TRBV5-4 and TRBJ2-1; either TRBD1 or TRBD2 may fit D (7 bases each). Trimming took 4 bases from V and 3 from J, leaving 17 bases between them. The V gene's germline CDR1 is SGHNT and CDR2 YYREEE (reference sequence). CDR3 length: 16 residues. The CDR3 DNA sequence: TGTGCCAGCAGCCAGGGGGGGGGACACGACTACAATGAGCAGTTCTTC. This codes for CASSQGGGHDYNEQFF.

This clone was observed once. The V and J genes are TRBV18 and TRBJ2-3, with TRBD1 matching 7 bases. There are 17 residues in the CDR3. Germline CDR1 is KGHSH and CDR2 is LQKENI. Germline trimming cut 0 bases from V and 6 bases from J; bases unmatched to any gene: 12. CDR3 in amino acids: CASSPPALRGPADTQYF. The CDR3 DNA reads TGTGCCAGCTCACCACCGGCGTTAAGGGGGCCGGCGGATACGCAGTATTTT.

The chain recombines TRBV28 with TRBJ2-2; D is unclear. The CDR3 sequence is 15 residues long. Trimming left V 5 bases short and J 2 bases short, with 12 bases between. Germline V lookup: CDR1 MDHEN, CDR2 SYDVKM. The CDR3 DNA reads TGTGCCAGCAGTCCCTCCCACCAAAACACCGGGGAGCTGTTTTTT. Residues: CASSPSHQNTGELFF.

This chain uses TRBV6-5 with TRBJ2-6; D gene uncertain. V lost 8 bases and J lost 7, with 3 bases in between. Looked up from germline, CDR1 is MNHEY and CDR2 is SVGAGI. The CDR3 is made up of 10 amino acids. CDR3 residues: CASGANVLTF. The DNA for the CDR3 is TGTGCCAGCGGAGCCAACGTCCTGACTTTC.

This clone appeared many times. This chain joins TRBV10-1 and TRBJ1-1, with D possibly being TRBD1 (5 bases). Germline V gene lookup returns CDR1 WNHNN and CDR2 SYGVQD (reference sequence). The CDR3 loop spans 12 amino acids. Trimming left V 8 bases short and J 5 bases short, with 12 bases between. CDR3 nucleotides: TGCGCCAGCCCCCTCAGGGAAACTGAAGCTTTCTTT. Encoded protein: CASPLRETEAFF.

The rearrangement uses TRBV9 and TRBJ2-1; D might be TRBD1 or TRBD2, each matching 5 bases. The CDR3 is made up of 15 amino acids. Per the germline V gene, CDR1 is SGDLS and CDR2 is YYNGEE. Trimming took 3 bases from V and 3 from J, leaving 13 bases between them. The CDR3 is CASSGRDPLYNEQFF. DNA of the CDR3: TGTGCCAGCAGCGGCCGGGACCCCCTCTACAATGAGCAGTTCTTC. Based on the CDR3 plus reference TRBV9 and TRBJ2-1, the full variable domain is DSGVTQTPKHLITATGQRVTLRCSPRSGDLSVYWYQQSLDQGLQFLIQYYNGEERAKGNILERFSAQQFPDLHSELNLSSLELGDSALYFCASSGRDPLYNEQFFGPGTRLTVL.

J is TRBJ2-2 and V is TRBV7-2, with 13 bases aligning to TRBD2. J was trimmed by 8 bases and V by 4 bases; bases with no gene match: 7. The CDR3 covers 16 residues. The germline V gene encodes CDR1 SGHTA and CDR2 FQGNSA. DNA for the CDR3: TGTGCCAGCAGCTCCCGGACTAGCGGGAGTACAGGGGAGCTGTTTTTT. Its translation: CASSSRTSGSTGELFF. Using reference TRBV7-2 and TRBJ2-2 for the parts outside the CDR3, the full variable domain is GAGVSQSPSNKVTEKGKDVELRCDPISGHTALYWYRQSLGQGLEFLIYFQGNSAPDKSGLPSDRFSAERTGGSVSTLTIQRTQQEDSAVYLCASSSRTSGSTGELFFGEGSRLTVL.

The chain uses TRBV6-5 and TRBJ1-1, with D uncertain. Germline values: CDR1 MNHEY, CDR2 SVGAGI. The V end lost 10 bases, the J end lost 7 bases, and 13 bases lay between the germline ends. The length of the CDR3 is 11 residues. CDR3 residues: CATSMGSEAFF. The CDR3 DNA sequence: TGTGCCACCTCAATGGGGAGTGAAGCTTTCTTT.

The V gene is TRBV15, the J gene TRBJ2-2; D is unclear. V lost 1 base, J lost 8 bases, and 11 bases lay in between. Germline V CDR1 and CDR2: LNHNV, YYDKDF (reference sequence). This CDR3 contains 14 residues. This chain's CDR3 is CATSRADLIGELFF. The CDR3 nucleotides are TGTGCCACCAGCAGAGCGGACCTCATTGGGGAGCTGTTTTTT.

The chain combines TRBV27 with TRBJ2-7; 13 bases are a match to TRBD2. Germline V gene data show CDR1 as MNHEY and CDR2 as SMNVEV (reference sequence). This CDR3 has 16 amino acids. The V gene end was trimmed by 4 bases and the J gene end by 4 bases; junction bases not matched to a gene: 7. The CDR3 nucleotides are TGTGCCAGCAGTTCAGGACTAGCGGGAGCCTTATACGAGCAGTACTTC. Its translation: CASSSGLAGALYEQYF.

In its sample, this clone was seen a few times. The chain combines TRBV2 with TRBJ1-6, with a tentative D call TRBD1 (5 bases). Germline lookup yields CDR1 SNHLY and CDR2 FYNNEI. This CDR3 spans 15 amino acids. The V gene lost 6 bases and the J gene lost 8 bases, with 17 bases spanning the gap. CDR3 nucleotides: TGTGCCAGCAGGGGCACCGGGGGTCGAGATTCACCCCTCCACTTT. Its translation: CASRGTGGRDSPLHF.

This clone occurred a few times. The chain uses TRBV6-1 and TRBJ1-5; D gene unclear. CDR3 length equals 15 residues. Per the germline V gene, CDR1 is MNHNS and CDR2 is SASEGT. V was clipped by 3 bases and J by 4 bases, with 13 bases between them. Here the CDR3 DNA reads TGTGCCAGCAGTGAGTTCCGGAATTGGAATCAGCCCCAGCATTTT. The encoded protein is CASSEFRNWNQPQHF.

The gene calls are TRBV18 and TRBJ2-1; D possibly matches TRBD1 or TRBD2 (5 bases each). The V end lost 4 bases, the J end lost 15 bases, and 22 bases lay between the germline ends. Germline values: CDR1 KGHSH, CDR2 LQKENI. The CDR3 sequence is 14 residues long. The CDR3 DNA follows: TGTGCCAGCTCACTTGGGACCCGAGTGGCGAGCGCGTTCTTC. It specifies CASSLGTRVASAFF.

In its sample, this clone was seen a few times. The chain recombines TRBV5-6 with TRBJ1-4; D not certain. Germline CDR1 is SGHDT and CDR2 is YYEEEE. V was cut by 3 bases and J by 2 bases, with 14 bases left in between. The CDR3 has 16 residues. The CDR3 loop is CASSSPTGTTNEKLFF. CDR3 sequence (DNA): TGTGCCAGCAGCTCCCCGACGGGAACGACTAATGAAAAACTGTTTTTT.

In this sample, this clone turned up once. The rearrangement joins TRBV14 to TRBJ2-1; 12 bases align to TRBD1. The length of the CDR3 is 19 residues. V dropped 3 bases and J dropped 1; count of bases not matched to a gene: 10. The germline V gene has CDR1 SGHDN and CDR2 FVKESK. The CDR3 sequence: CASSQGGTGGDQSYNEQFF. CDR3 bases: TGTGCCAGCAGCCAGGGAGGGACAGGGGGCGATCAGTCCTACAATGAGCAGTTCTTC.

This chain links TRBV11-2 with TRBJ2-7; no reliable D call. The germline CDR1 and CDR2 sequences are SGHAT and FQNNGV. V was trimmed by 5 bases and J by 7 bases, leaving 9 bases between them. The CDR3 consists of 11 residues. The CDR3 protein is CASSIQREQYF. CDR3 DNA: TGTGCCAGCAGCATACAGAGAGAGCAGTACTTC.

The J gene is TRBJ2-7, the V gene TRBV6-1; 9 bases agree with TRBD2. J lost 4 bases, V lost 0 bases, and 10 bases had no gene match. Looked up from germline, CDR1 is MNHNS and CDR2 is SASEGT. This CDR3 contains 17 residues. The CDR3 reads CASSEARLREGRYEQYF. In DNA form, the CDR3 reads TGTGCCAGCAGTGAAGCGCGTCTGCGGGAGGGCCGGTACGAGCAGTACTTC.

The chain has TRBV4-1 and TRBJ2-7; 7 positions agree with TRBD1. The length of the CDR3 is 15 residues. V lost 4 bases to trimming and J lost 0 bases; unmatched junction nucleotides: 6. The germline V gene encodes CDR1 MGHRA and CDR2 YSYEKL. CDR3 amino acids: CASSPEGANSYEQYF. CDR3 DNA: TGCGCCAGCAGCCCAGAGGGGGCAAACTCCTACGAGCAGTACTTC.

The chain is built from TRBV6-5 and TRBJ2-7; no clear D gene. This CDR3 region has 12 residues. Germline V gene data show CDR1 as MNHEY and CDR2 as SVGAGI. Between the trimmed V and J ends, which lost 6 bases and 3 bases, there was a span of 9 bases. The CDR3 DNA follows: TGTGCCAGCAGGGGCCCTATCTACGAGCAGTACTTC. It yields the protein CASRGPIYEQYF.

This chain joins TRBV28 and TRBJ2-1; 7 bases match TRBD2. Trimming removed 6 bases from V and 10 bases from J; junction bases left unmatched: 12. The CDR3 is 14 amino acids. Germline V lookup: CDR1 MDHEN, CDR2 SYDVKM. As DNA, the CDR3 is TGTGCCAGCAGATTACCGACTAGCACAAGGGAGCAGTTCTTC. Translating it yields CASRLPTSTREQFF.

This chain uses TRBV6-1 with TRBJ2-3; maybe TRBD1 (5 bases). The germline V gene encodes CDR1 MNHNS and CDR2 SASEGT. The CDR3 has 13 amino acids. V was pared by 1 base and J by 6 bases, with 8 bases between. The CDR3 spells CASSEGGRDTQYF. CDR3 in DNA: TGTGCCAGCAGTGAAGGGGGCCGTGATACGCAGTATTTT.

This clone occurred a few times. CDR3 in DNA: TGCGCCAGCAGCCAAGATCAGGACAGGGGAATTCAGCCCCAGCATTTT. Translating it yields CASSQDQDRGIQPQHF. This chain links TRBV4-1 with TRBJ1-5; 9 nucleotides agree with TRBD1. V lost 0 bases to trimming and J lost 6 bases; unmatched junction nucleotides: 6. CDR1 MGHRA and CDR2 YSYEKL come from the germline V gene. The CDR3 consists of 16 residues.

The CDR3 nucleotides are TGCGCCAGCAGCCCGGAGGGACAGAAGAACACTGAAGCTTTCTTT. As protein: CASSPEGQKNTEAFF. The rearrangement links TRBV5-1 to TRBJ1-1; TRBD1 agrees at 7 bases. CDR3 length: 15 residues. Germline V lookup: CDR1 SGHRS, CDR2 YFSETQ. The ends lost 4 bases at V and 1 base at J; junction bases unmatched: 7.

The gene calls are TRBV7-9 and TRBJ2-7, with TRBD2 identical over 13 bases. This CDR3 spans 17 amino acids. V was clipped by 1 base and J by 0 bases; unmatched bases: 3. Germline CDR1 and CDR2: SEHNR and FQNEAQ (reference sequence). DNA of the CDR3: TGTGCCAGCAGCTTAGGGGGACTAGCGGGAACCTCCTACGAGCAGTACTTC. Its protein product is CASSLGGLAGTSYEQYF.

The chain employs TRBV7-9 and TRBJ2-5; D may be TRBD2 (6 bases). From germline, CDR1 is SEHNR and CDR2 FQNEAQ (reference sequence). The CDR3 is 17 amino acids. The V end lost 0 bases, the J end lost 1 base, and 15 bases lay between the germline ends. CDR3 DNA sequence: TGTGCCAGCAGCTTAGCGGGGGGACCCAACGCCCAAGAGACCCAGTACTTC. This encodes CASSLAGGPNAQETQYF.

Only one count was recorded for this clone. This chain connects TRBV5-1 to TRBJ2-2, with 7 bases aligning to TRBD2. V dropped 2 bases and J dropped 6; count of bases not matched to a gene: 7. Germline CDR1 is SGHRS and CDR2 is YFSETQ. The CDR3 runs to 15 residues. CDR3 in DNA: TGCGCCAGCAGCTTACCGACGGGGGGAGCCGGGGAGCTGTTTTTT. Translated: CASSLPTGGAGELFF.

The chain joins TRBV27 to TRBJ2-3, with TRBD2 matching over 12 bases. The CDR3 runs 16 residues. CDR1 is MNHEY, CDR2 SMNVEV, per germline (reference sequence). The V segment lost 8 bases and the J segment 0 bases; nucleotides outside the gene matches: 6. The CDR3 coding sequence is TGTGCCAGCGCACGACTAGCGGGAGCTAGCACAGATACGCAGTATTTT. Amino acid sequence: CASARLAGASTDTQYF.

The chain's CDR3 is CASSPGAGGAEQYF. CDR3 sequence (DNA): TGCGCCAGCAGCCCTGGGGCGGGCGGGGCGGAGCAGTACTTC. The V and J genes are TRBV4-1 and TRBJ2-7, with D possibly being TRBD2 (6 bases). This CDR3 has 14 amino acids. The germline V gene encodes CDR1 MGHRA and CDR2 YSYEKL. V dropped 4 bases and J dropped 7 bases, with 17 bases sitting between them.